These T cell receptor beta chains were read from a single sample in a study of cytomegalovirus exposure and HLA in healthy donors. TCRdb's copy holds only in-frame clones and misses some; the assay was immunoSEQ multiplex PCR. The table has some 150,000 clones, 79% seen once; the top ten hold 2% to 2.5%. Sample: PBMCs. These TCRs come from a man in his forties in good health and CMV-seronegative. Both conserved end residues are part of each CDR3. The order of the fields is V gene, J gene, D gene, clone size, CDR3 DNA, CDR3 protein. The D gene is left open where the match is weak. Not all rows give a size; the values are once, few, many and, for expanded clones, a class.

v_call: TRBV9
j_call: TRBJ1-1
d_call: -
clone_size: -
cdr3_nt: TGTGCCAGCAGCGTAGTTTCGGTAAACACTGAAGCTTTCTTT
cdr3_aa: CASSVVSVNTEAFF

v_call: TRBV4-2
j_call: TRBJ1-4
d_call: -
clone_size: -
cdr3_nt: TGTGCCAGCAGCCAAGATGGTCCCGGGAATGAAAAACTGTTTTTT
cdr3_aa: CASSQDGPGNEKLFF

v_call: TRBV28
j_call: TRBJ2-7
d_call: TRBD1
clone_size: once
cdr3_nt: TGTGCCAGCAGTTTACCAACAGGGGCCTACGAGCAGTACTTC
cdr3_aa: CASSLPTGAYEQYF

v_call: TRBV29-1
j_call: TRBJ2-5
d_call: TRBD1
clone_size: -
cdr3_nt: TGCAGCGTTCAGTCTAGGACAGGGGGTCCTGAGACCCAGTACTTC
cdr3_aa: CSVQSRTGGPETQYF

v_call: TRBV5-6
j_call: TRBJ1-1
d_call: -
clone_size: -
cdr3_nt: TGTGCCAGCAGCTTGAGGCGGGTGAGCACTGAAGCTTTCTTT
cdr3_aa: CASSLRRVSTEAFF

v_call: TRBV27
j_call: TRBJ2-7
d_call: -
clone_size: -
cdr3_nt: TGTGCCAGCAGTTTAGGGCGCTGGCGCGAGCAGTACTTC
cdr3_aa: CASSLGRWREQYF

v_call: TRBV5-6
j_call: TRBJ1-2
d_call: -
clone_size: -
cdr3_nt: TGTGCCAGCAGCCCCTACGGGGCGGGGGGCTACACCTTC
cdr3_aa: CASSPYGAGGYTF

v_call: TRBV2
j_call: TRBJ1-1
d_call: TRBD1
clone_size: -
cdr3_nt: TGTGCCAGTTGGCCGGGACAGATGAACACTGAAGCTTTCTTT
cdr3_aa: CASWPGQMNTEAFF

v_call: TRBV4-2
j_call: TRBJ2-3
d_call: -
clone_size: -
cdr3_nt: TGTGCCAGCAGCCCGCCGGAACTAGCCCCCACAGATACGCAGTATTTT
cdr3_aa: CASSPPELAPTDTQYF

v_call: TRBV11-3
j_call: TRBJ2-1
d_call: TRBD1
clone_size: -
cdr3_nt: TGTGCCAGCAGCTTCCCGGGACAGGGGTTGAATGAGCAGTTCTTC
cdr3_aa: CASSFPGQGLNEQFF

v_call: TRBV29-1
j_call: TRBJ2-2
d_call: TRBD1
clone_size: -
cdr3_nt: TGCAGCGTTGTGGTAGGGGGCTTCGCCGGGGAGCTGTTTTTT
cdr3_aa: CSVVVGGFAGELFF

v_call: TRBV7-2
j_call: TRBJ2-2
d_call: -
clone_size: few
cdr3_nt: TGTGCCAGCAGCTTAGCGGCCGTAAACACCGGGGAGCTGTTTTTT
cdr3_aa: CASSLAAVNTGELFF

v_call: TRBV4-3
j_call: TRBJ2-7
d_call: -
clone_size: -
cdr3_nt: TGCGCCAGCAGCCAAGATGGGAAGGGGCTCTACGAGCAGTACTTC
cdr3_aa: CASSQDGKGLYEQYF

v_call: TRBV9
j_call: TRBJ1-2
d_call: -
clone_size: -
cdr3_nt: TGTGCCAGCAGCGTAGTCAGGGGCGCAGGCTATGGCTACACCTTC
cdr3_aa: CASSVVRGAGYGYTF

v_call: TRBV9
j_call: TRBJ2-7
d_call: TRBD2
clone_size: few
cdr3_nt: TGTGCCAGCAGCGTCAGCGGGAGCCCGTCCTACGAGCAGTACTTC
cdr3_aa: CASSVSGSPSYEQYF

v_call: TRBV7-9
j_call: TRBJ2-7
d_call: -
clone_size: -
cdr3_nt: TGTGCCAGCAGCTTTGGGGCCGACGAGCAGTACTTC
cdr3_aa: CASSFGADEQYF

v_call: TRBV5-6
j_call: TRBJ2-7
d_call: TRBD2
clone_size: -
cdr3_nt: TGTGCCAGCAGCTTGGCCCCCGGGACTAGCGGCGAGCAGTACTTC
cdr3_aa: CASSLAPGTSGEQYF

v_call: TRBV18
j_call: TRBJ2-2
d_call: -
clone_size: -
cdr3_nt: TGTGCCAGCTCAGCCCGGACAGCCCAAATTAACACCGGGGAGCTGTTTTTT
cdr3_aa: CASSARTAQINTGELFF

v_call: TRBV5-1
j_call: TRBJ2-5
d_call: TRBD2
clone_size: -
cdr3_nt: TGCGCCAGCAGCTTGGGACTAGCGGGAGGGCCGGGGCAAGAGACCCAGTACTTC
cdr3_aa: CASSLGLAGGPGQETQYF

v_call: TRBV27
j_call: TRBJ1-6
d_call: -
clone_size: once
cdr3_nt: TGTGCCAGCAGTTTAGTGGGGGGTCTTAATTCACCCCTCCACTTT
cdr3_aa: CASSLVGGLNSPLHF

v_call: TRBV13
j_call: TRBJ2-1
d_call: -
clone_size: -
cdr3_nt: TGTGCCAGCAGCTTACTCCTTAATGAGCAGTTCTTC
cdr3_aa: CASSLLLNEQFF

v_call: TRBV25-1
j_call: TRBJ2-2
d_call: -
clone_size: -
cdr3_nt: TGTGCCAGCAGTGGATTCGGCAGGGGGGAGCTGTTTTTT
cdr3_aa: CASSGFGRGELFF

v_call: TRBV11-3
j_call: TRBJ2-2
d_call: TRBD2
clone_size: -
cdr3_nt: TGTGCCAGCAGCTTACGGCTAGCGGCGAACACCGGGGAGCTGTTTTTT
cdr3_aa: CASSLRLAANTGELFF

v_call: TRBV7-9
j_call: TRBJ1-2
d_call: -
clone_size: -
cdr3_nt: TGTGCCAGCAGCTTAAGAGGCGGACTTAGCCCTTCCTATGGCTACACCTTC
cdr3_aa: CASSLRGGLSPSYGYTF

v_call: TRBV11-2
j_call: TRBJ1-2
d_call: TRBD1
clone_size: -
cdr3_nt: TGTGCCAGCAGCTTAGGGGGACAGGGGGGATCTAACTATGGCTACACCTTC
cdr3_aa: CASSLGGQGGSNYGYTF

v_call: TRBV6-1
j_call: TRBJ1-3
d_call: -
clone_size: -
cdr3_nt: TGTGCCAGCAGTGAAGCGGCAGGGGAGGGCTCTGGAAACACCATATATTTT
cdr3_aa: CASSEAAGEGSGNTIYF

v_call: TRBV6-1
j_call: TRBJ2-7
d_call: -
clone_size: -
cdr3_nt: TGTGCCAGCAGTGCCTCTCGGGCGGGTAGCTACGAGCAGTACTTC
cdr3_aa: CASSASRAGSYEQYF

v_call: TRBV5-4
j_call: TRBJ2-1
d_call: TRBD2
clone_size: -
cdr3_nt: TGTGCCAGCAGCTTGGTAGCGGGGGACAATGAGCAGTTCTTC
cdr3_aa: CASSLVAGDNEQFF

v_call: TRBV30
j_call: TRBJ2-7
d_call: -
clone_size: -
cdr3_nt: TGTGCCTGGAGTGGGCAGGGTTACTACGAGCAGTACTTC
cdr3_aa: CAWSGQGYYEQYF

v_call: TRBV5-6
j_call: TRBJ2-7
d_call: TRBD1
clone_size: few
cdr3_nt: TGTGCCAGCAGCTCGAACCGGGACAGCTTCTACGAGCAGTACTTC
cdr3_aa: CASSSNRDSFYEQYF

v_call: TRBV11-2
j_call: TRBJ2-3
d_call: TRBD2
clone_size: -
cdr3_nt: TGTGCCAGCAGCCCTAGCGGGAGAATTGATACGCAGTATTTT
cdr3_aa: CASSPSGRIDTQYF

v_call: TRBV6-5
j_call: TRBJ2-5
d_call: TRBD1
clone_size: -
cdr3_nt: TGTGCCAGCAGTTCGACAGGGGGCGGCCAACAAGAGACCCAGTACTTC
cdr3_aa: CASSSTGGGQQETQYF

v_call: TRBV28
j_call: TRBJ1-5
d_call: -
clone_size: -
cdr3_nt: TGTGCCAGCGGAGATGATAGCAATCAGCCCCAGCATTTT
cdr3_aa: CASGDDSNQPQHF

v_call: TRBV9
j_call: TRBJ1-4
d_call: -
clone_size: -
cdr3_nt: TGTGCCAGCAGCGTAGATACAGGAGATAATGAAAAACTGTTTTTT
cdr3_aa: CASSVDTGDNEKLFF

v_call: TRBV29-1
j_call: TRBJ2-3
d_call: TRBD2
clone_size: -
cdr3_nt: TGCAGCTCATATCTAGGAGCGGGAATTTTGTATTTT
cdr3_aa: CSSYLGAGILYF

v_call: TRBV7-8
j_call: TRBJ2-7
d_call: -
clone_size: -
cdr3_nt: TGTGCCAGCAGCGCCGAGAGGGCTTACGAGCAGTACTTC
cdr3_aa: CASSAERAYEQYF

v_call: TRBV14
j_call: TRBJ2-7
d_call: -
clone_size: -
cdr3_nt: TGTGCCAGCAGCCAAGATCTTGCCAGATCCTACGAGCAGTACTTC
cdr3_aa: CASSQDLARSYEQYF

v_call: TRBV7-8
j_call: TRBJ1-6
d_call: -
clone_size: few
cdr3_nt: TGTGCCAGCAGCTTAGCGAGGCAAGACCCCCTCCACTTT
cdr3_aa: CASSLARQDPLHF

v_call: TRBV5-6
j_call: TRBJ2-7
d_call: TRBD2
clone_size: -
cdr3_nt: TGTGCCAGCAGCGGGGAGAGGGTAGCGGGAGTGGGGAGCTCCTACGAGCAGTACTTC
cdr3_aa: CASSGERVAGVGSSYEQYF

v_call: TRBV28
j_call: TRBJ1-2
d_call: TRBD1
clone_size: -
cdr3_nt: TGTGCCAGCAGTTTCGACAGGGTTAACTATGGCTACACCTTC
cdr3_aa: CASSFDRVNYGYTF

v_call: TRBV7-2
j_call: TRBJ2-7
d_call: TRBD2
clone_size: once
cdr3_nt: TGTGCCAGCAGCAGAACACGGACTAGCGGGACAAACGAGCAGTACTTC
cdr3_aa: CASSRTRTSGTNEQYF

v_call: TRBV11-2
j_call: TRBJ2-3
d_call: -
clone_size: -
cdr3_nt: TGTGCCAGCAGCTCCGAACCCGTAGCCACAGATACGCAGTATTTT
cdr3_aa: CASSSEPVATDTQYF

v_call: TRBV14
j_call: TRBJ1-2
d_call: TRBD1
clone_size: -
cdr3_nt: TGTGCCAGCAGCCAAGAGGGTCCGGGACAGCCCTATGGCTACACCTTC
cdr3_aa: CASSQEGPGQPYGYTF

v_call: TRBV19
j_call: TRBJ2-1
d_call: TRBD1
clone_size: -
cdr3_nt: TGTGCCAGTAGCACGGGGACAGGGGACGGCGATGAGCAGTTCTTC
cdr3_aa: CASSTGTGDGDEQFF

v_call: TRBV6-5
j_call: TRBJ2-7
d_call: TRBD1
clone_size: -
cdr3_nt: TGTGCCAGCAGTTACCGGGACAGGCCCTACGAGCAGTACTTC
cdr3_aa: CASSYRDRPYEQYF

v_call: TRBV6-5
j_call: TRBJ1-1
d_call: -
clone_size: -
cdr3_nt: TGTGCCAGCAGTTACGTACAGACCATGAACACTGAAGCTTTCTTT
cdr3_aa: CASSYVQTMNTEAFF

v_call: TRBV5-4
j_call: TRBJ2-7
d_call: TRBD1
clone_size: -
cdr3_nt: TGTGCCAGCAGCTGGGACAGGGGTTTCGAGCAGTACTTC
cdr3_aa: CASSWDRGFEQYF

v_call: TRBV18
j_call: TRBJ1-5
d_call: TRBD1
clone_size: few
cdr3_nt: TGTGCCAGCTCGGACAGGGGGGACCAGCCCCAGCATTTT
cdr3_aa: CASSDRGDQPQHF

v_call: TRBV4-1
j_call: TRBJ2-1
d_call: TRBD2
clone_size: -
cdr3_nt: TGCGCCAGCAGCCAAGATGATTCTAGCGGACCCTACAATGAGCAGTTCTTC
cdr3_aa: CASSQDDSSGPYNEQFF

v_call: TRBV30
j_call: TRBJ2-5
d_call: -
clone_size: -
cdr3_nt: TGTGCCTGGGGAAACAGGGGAGGAGAGACCCAGTACTTC
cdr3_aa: CAWGNRGGETQYF

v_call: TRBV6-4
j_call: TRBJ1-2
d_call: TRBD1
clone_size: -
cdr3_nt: TGTGCCAGCAGTGACTCGAAGGGACAGTGTCAAGCTAACTATGGCTACACCTTC
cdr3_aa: CASSDSKGQCQANYGYTF

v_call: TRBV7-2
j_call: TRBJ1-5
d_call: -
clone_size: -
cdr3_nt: TGTGCCAGCAGCTTAGTAGGGGGAAGTGGCAATCAGCCCCAGCATTTT
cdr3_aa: CASSLVGGSGNQPQHF

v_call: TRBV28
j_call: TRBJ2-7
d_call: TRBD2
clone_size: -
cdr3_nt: TGTGCCAGCAGTTTTGTCATCTGGGGGGGGTCCTACGAGCAGTACTTC
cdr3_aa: CASSFVIWGGSYEQYF

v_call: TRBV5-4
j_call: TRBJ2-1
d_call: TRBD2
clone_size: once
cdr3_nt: TGTGCCAGCAGCTTTGGTGCGGGAGAATACAATGAGCAGTTCTTC
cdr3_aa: CASSFGAGEYNEQFF

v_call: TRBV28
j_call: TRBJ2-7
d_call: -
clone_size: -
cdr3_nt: TGTGCCAGCAGTTTTGGGGCGAGGGAGCAGTACTTC
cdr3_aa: CASSFGAREQYF